The 7 T cell receptor beta chains listed next were all sequenced from one sample in a study of radiotherapy plus CTLA-4 blockade in lung cancer. Generated by immunoSEQ multiplex PCR, the TCRdb table keeps only in-frame clones and is missing some. This sample yields approximately 94,000 clones, of which 80% to 85% are seen a single time; under 30% belongs to the top ten. The source was peripheral blood, collected from a patient treated with radiotherapy plus ipilimumab. The source is a human donor with non-small cell lung cancer that progressed on radiotherapy plus ipilimumab.

This chain uses TRBV4-1 with TRBJ2-3; TRBD2 matches at 8 bases. J was trimmed by 4 bases and V by 0 bases; bases with no gene match: 6. CDR3 length: 16 residues. Germline V gives CDR1 MGHRA, CDR2 YSYEKL. CDR3 nucleotides: TGCGCCAGCAGCCAAGAGGAGCGGGAGTTGCCAGATACGCAGTATTTT. Encoded protein: CASSQEERELPDTQYF.

About this clone: This sequence is one base from a far larger clone and is likely a read error. The chain combines TRBV5-3 with TRBJ2-6, with D possibly being TRBD2 (5 bases). TRBV5-3 carries the ORF label, with uncertain function. Trimming removed 0 bases from V and 2 bases from J, with 12 bases in between. The CDR3 spans 17 residues. The CDR3 region has the DNA TGTGCCAGAAGCTTGGAAGGGAGTGGCACTGGGGCCAACGTCCTGACTTTC. Amino acids: CARSLEGSGTGANVLTF.

The chain employs TRBV11-3 and TRBJ2-2, with D uncertain. CDR1 is SGHNT and CDR2 is YENEEA in the germline V gene. The CDR3 is 16 amino acids. Trimming took off 2 bases at V and 3 bases at J, with 13 bases between the two ends. The chain's CDR3 is CASSLRSTADTGELFF. DNA of the CDR3: TGTGCCAGCAGCTTACGTAGCACAGCCGACACCGGGGAGCTGTTTTTT.

This clone was detected once. The chain uses TRBV29-1 and TRBJ2-1; 12 nucleotides align to TRBD2. J lost 7 bases, V lost 5 bases, and 3 bases had no gene match. This CDR3 has 13 residues. CDR1 is SQVTM and CDR2 is ANQGSEA in the germline V gene. The CDR3 spells CSVLLAGGNEQFF. CDR3 coding DNA: TGCAGCGTTCTACTAGCGGGAGGAAATGAGCAGTTCTTC.

The rearrangement joins TRBV14 to TRBJ1-1; unclear D gene. Per the germline V gene, CDR1 is SGHDN and CDR2 is FVKESK. CDR3 length equals 13 residues. Trimming pared 3 bases from V and 6 bases from J, leaving 11 bases between. CDR3 coding DNA: TGTGCCAGCAGCCACGGCCCCATGGCTGAAGCTTTCTTT. Amino acids: CASSHGPMAEAFF. The full variable domain, with the rest looked up from reference TRBV14 and TRBJ1-1, is EAGVTQFPSHSVIEKGQTVTLRCDPISGHDNLYWYRRVMGKEIKFLLHFVKESKQDESGMPNNRFLAERTGGTYSTLKVQPAELEDSGVYFCASSHGPMAEAFFGQGTRLTVV.

The J gene is TRBJ2-7, the V gene TRBV7-3; D is unresolved. The CDR3 spans 13 residues. The V gene lost 4 bases and the J gene lost 1 base, with 8 bases spanning the gap. Germline assignment: CDR1 SGHTA and CDR2 FQGTGA. The CDR3 DNA reads as TGTGCCAGCAGCTCCACCGGGTCCTACGAGCAGTACTTC. Residues: CASSSTGSYEQYF.

V usage is TRBV4-1 and J usage is TRBJ2-7; TRBD2 might be the D (5 bases). Trimming left V 3 bases short and J 4 bases short, with 16 bases between. Germline values: CDR1 MGHRA, CDR2 YSYEKL. The CDR3 spans 15 residues. This CDR3 is CASSQEGEGTYEQYF. Written as DNA, the CDR3 is TGCGCCAGCAGCCAGGAAGGAGAGGGCACGTACGAGCAGTACTTC.